This T cell receptor (beta chain) was obtained from a study of shared clonotypes between healthy human individuals. Germline V gene data show CDR1 as SNHLY and CDR2 as FYNNEI. CDR3 length: 13 amino acids. With 2 bases clipped from V and 7 bases from J, the junction kept 3 bases outside the gene matches. About this clone itself: The antigen remains undetermined.

Study findings and constraints: Non-shared clonotypes displayed generation probabilities falling below those of clonotypes present in all four donors. For naive CD4 cells, around 5.1% of clonotypes were shared across four donors.

Study processing details: Filtering differed for immunoSEQ, which gave only junction sequences without quality scores. The assay was immunoSEQ multiplex PCR, and TCRdb's table has in-frame clones only and misses some. The V and J calls and clone size come from that table; D and trimming were worked out from the DNA. The data hold 2 million to 3 million clones, with over 85% observed a single time. The receptor comes from a man younger than 35 in good health. Some clones in this sample may be carry-over from other donors' samples. The chain employs TRBV2 and TRBJ1-1; 8 bases align to TRBD1. The sequencing sample was made of naive CD4+ T cells from PBMCs. As to subset: CD45RA+ positively selected. In nucleotides, the CDR3 is TGTGCCAGCAGTGAAATCAGGGGGCGTGAAGCTTTCTTT. Protein sequence: CASSEIRGREAFF.